The clone carrying this T cell receptor beta chain was recorded a few times. Its antigen is not identified. From germline, CDR1 is MNHEY and CDR2 SMNVEV (reference sequence). There are 14 residues in the CDR3. The germline V and J ends were trimmed by 7 bases and 2 bases, with 13 bases remaining between them. This entry comes from a study of T cell repertoires in cytomegalovirus infection. TCRdb re-analysed the reads in MiXCR, keeping a single row per CDR3 protein. The data show about 500,000 distinct CDR3 sequences, roughly 34% seen once. V and J are TRBV27 and TRBJ2-3; TRBD1 might be the D (5 bases). This receptor was obtained from a human donor in good health (CMV status not recorded). Some clones in this sample may be carry-over from other donors' samples. The sequenced sample was cultured PBMCs, obtained from culture after CMV antigen stimulation. CDR3 coding DNA: TGTGCCAGCACCTTAGCAGGGAACACAGATACGCAGTATTTT. This codes for CASTLAGNTDTQYF.